Presented here are 27 T cell receptor beta chains from one specimen sequenced in a study of T cell repertoires in cytomegalovirus infection. Their cognate antigens are unknown. TCRdb re-analysed the reads in MiXCR, keeping a single row per CDR3 protein. The sample shows a few hundred thousand distinct CDR3 sequences, 40% of them seen only once. The input for sequencing was cultured PBMCs, taken from culture after CMV antigen stimulation. These receptors were taken from a human donor in good health (CMV status not recorded). Some clones in this sample may be carry-over from other donors' samples.

The chain combines TRBV25-1 with TRBJ2-1; D might be TRBD2 (6 bases). V was cut by 11 bases and J by 9 bases, with 17 bases left in between. CDR1 and CDR2 from the germline V gene are MGHDK and SYGVNS. The CDR3 loop spans 12 amino acids. The CDR3 loop reads CAAGPGEVEQFF. The CDR3 coding sequence is TGTGCCGCGGGTCCGGGGGAGGTTGAGCAGTTCTTC.

The chain employs TRBV6-6 and TRBJ1-5; D possibly corresponds to TRBD1 (5 bases). Germline V gene lookup returns CDR1 MNHNY and CDR2 SVGAGI (reference sequence). V was clipped by 2 bases and J by 2 bases, with 10 bases between them. The CDR3 totals 15 residues. The CDR3 loop is CASSYPGSRNQPQHF. CDR3 in DNA: TGTGCCAGCAGTTACCCAGGGTCCCGCAATCAGCCCCAGCATTTT.

This clonotype was detected a few times. This rearrangement joins TRBV4-1 to TRBJ2-3, with D uncertain. This CDR3 region has 15 residues. Deletions cut 2 bases from V and 5 bases from J, with 14 bases between. Germline lookup yields CDR1 MGHRA and CDR2 YSYEKL. DNA of the CDR3: TGCGCCAGCAGCCAACCGACATCAGGACGAGATACGCAGTATTTT. It codes for CASSQPTSGRDTQYF.

The J gene is TRBJ2-2, the V gene TRBV7-9; the match to TRBD2 covers 11 bases. From germline, CDR1 is SEHNR and CDR2 FQNEAQ (reference sequence). The CDR3 is made up of 16 amino acids. Trimming cost V 5 bases and J 6 bases; bases outside gene matches: 8. CDR3 in DNA: TGTGCCAGCAGCCGAACTAGCGGGAGAAGCCCCGGGGAGCTGTTTTTT. Its translation is CASSRTSGRSPGELFF.

This chain uses TRBV7-2 with TRBJ2-3; 8 bases are shared with TRBD2. This CDR3 is built from 16 residues. The J segment lost 2 bases and the V segment lost 1 base, leaving 5 bases of the junction unmatched. Per the germline V gene, CDR1 is SGHTA and CDR2 is FQGNSA. In nucleotides, the CDR3 is TGTGCCAGCAGCTTAGGGCCGGGAGGGCCCACAGATACGCAGTATTTT. Its translation: CASSLGPGGPTDTQYF.

V is TRBV6-1 and J is TRBJ2-5; D is perhaps TRBD1 (6 bases). Germline values: CDR1 MNHNS, CDR2 SASEGT. The CDR3 has 14 amino acids. V was clipped by 9 bases and J by 0 bases, with 14 bases between them. In DNA form, the CDR3 reads TGTGCCAGTACCAGGAGGACAGACCAAGAGACCCAGTACTTC. It yields the protein CASTRRTDQETQYF.

Note on this clonotype: In this CDR3 the conserved last residue, phenylalanine or tryptophan, is missing, so a read error is likely. The rearrangement links TRBV7-2 to TRBJ2-1, with 11 positions matching TRBD2. Germline trimming cut 6 bases from V and 5 bases from J; bases unmatched to any gene: 9. The CDR3 loop spans 16 amino acids. Germline assignment: CDR1 SGHTA and CDR2 FQGNSA. The CDR3 sequence is CASRAKPGLADNEQFL. The CDR3 DNA reads as TGTGCCAGCAGAGCCAAACCGGGACTAGCGGACAATGAGCAGTTCTTG.

This clonotype was picked up a small number of times. The chain combines TRBV5-1 with TRBJ2-2; tentative D call: TRBD2 (6 bases). In germline, CDR1 is SGHRS, CDR2 YFSETQ. The CDR3 sequence is 17 residues long. With 0 bases removed from V and 4 bases from J, the gap between germline ends came to 16 bases. The CDR3 nucleotides read TGCGCCAGCAGCTTGGATCGGACTACCTTGGGCACCGGGGAGCTGTTTTTT. Its translation is CASSLDRTTLGTGELFF.

The rearrangement uses TRBV7-2 and TRBJ2-1; the D gene is possibly TRBD2 (5 bases). The CDR3 totals 16 residues. CDR1 and CDR2 from the germline V gene are SGHTA and FQGNSA. Trimming left V 2 bases short and J 0 bases short, with 11 bases between. The CDR3 is CASSLRRASSYNEQFF. CDR3 sequence (DNA): TGTGCCAGCAGCTTAAGGCGGGCGAGCTCCTACAATGAGCAGTTCTTC.

The chain carries TRBV3-1 and TRBJ1-6, with D unclear. V lost 4 bases to trimming and J lost 0 bases, with 10 bases between them. The germline gives CDR1 LGHDT, CDR2 YNNKEL (reference sequence). The CDR3 spans 16 residues. Here the CDR3 DNA reads TGTGCCAGCAGCCCCTCCCAGAGCTCCTATAATTCACCCCTCCACTTT. Amino acids: CASSPSQSSYNSPLHF. Together with reference TRBV3-1 and TRBJ1-6, the CDR3 gives the full variable domain: DTAVSQTPKYLVTQMGNDKSIKCEQNLGHDTMYWYKQDSKKFLKIMFSYNNKELIINETVPNRFSPKSPDKAHLNLHINSLELGDSAVYFCASSPSQSSYNSPLHFGNGTRLTVT.

This clonotype has just a few counts. V gene TRBV7-2 combines with J gene TRBJ2-7; 8 nucleotides agree with TRBD1. The V gene's germline CDR1 is SGHTA and CDR2 FQGNSA. Germline trimming cut 5 bases from V and 3 bases from J; bases unmatched to any gene: 6. The CDR3 length is 14 residues. CDR3 protein: CASSLRTGIYEQYF. CDR3 DNA: TGTGCCAGCAGCCTCCGGACAGGGATCTACGAGCAGTACTTC.

This sequence joins TRBV20-1 and TRBJ1-1; D gene ambiguous. Germline V gene lookup returns CDR1 DFQATT and CDR2 SNEGSKA (reference sequence). The CDR3 length is 15 residues. Trimming removed 1 base from V and 8 bases from J, with 20 bases in between. The CDR3 loop is CSARAPPPMEGEAFF. The CDR3 nucleotides are TGCAGTGCTAGAGCCCCGCCCCCCATGGAGGGAGAAGCTTTCTTT.

This chain connects TRBV7-8 to TRBJ2-2; D is unclear. V was shortened by 6 bases and J by 0 bases, with 5 bases between the two germline ends. Germline assignment: CDR1 SGHVS and CDR2 FQNEAQ. There are 13 residues in the CDR3. The CDR3 bases are TGTGCCAGCAGTCGCGCGAACACCGGGGAGCTGTTTTTT. Its translation: CASSRANTGELFF.

The V gene is TRBV4-2, the J gene TRBJ1-3; D possibly corresponds to TRBD1 (6 bases). Germline loops: CDR1 LGHNA, CDR2 YNFKEQ. V was clipped by 0 bases and J by 7 bases, with 16 bases between them. This CDR3 is built from 16 residues. The CDR3 DNA follows: TGTGCCAGCAGCCAAGATAACGGGGGGGGCGTTAACACCATATATTTT. As protein: CASSQDNGGGVNTIYF.

This clonotype was seen a handful of times. The rearrangement uses TRBV6-5 and TRBJ2-7; 8 bases align to TRBD1. V dropped 2 bases and J dropped 4; count of bases not matched to a gene: 10. Germline V gives CDR1 MNHEY, CDR2 SVGAGI. This CDR3 spans 16 amino acids. In DNA, the CDR3 is TGTGCCAGCAGTTACGAATCCGGGACAGGCTTTTACGAGCAGTACTTC. Translation gives CASSYESGTGFYEQYF.

Many counts were recorded for this clonotype. The rearrangement links TRBV7-2 to TRBJ2-7, with TRBD1 matching 7 bases. The CDR3 length is 14 residues. Germline CDR1 and CDR2: SGHTA and FQGNSA. Losses at the gene ends were 3 bases for V and 1 base for J; bases not matched to a gene: 3. The chain's CDR3 is CASSFGDSSYEQYF. The CDR3 DNA reads as TGTGCCAGCAGCTTTGGGGACAGTTCCTACGAGCAGTACTTC.

CDR3 DNA: TGTGCCAGCAACAATAGACGGGATAATGAAAAACTGTTTTTT. Translated: CASNNRRDNEKLFF. The chain carries TRBV7-6 and TRBJ1-4, with D unresolved. Germline V lookup: CDR1 SGHVS, CDR2 FNYEAQ. The CDR3 sequence is 14 residues long. V was trimmed by 7 bases and J by 4 bases, leaving 13 bases between them.

The chain joins TRBV20-1 to TRBJ1-6, with no clear D. Germline CDR1 DFQATT, CDR2 SNEGSKA (reference sequence). The CDR3 length is 13 residues. Between the trimmed V and J ends, which lost 3 bases and 7 bases, there was a span of 10 bases. The CDR3 region is CSARAAGNSPLHF. The CDR3 nucleotides are TGCAGTGCTAGGGCCGCAGGAAATTCACCCCTCCACTTT.

The chain combines TRBV12-3 or TRBV12-4 with TRBJ2-7; 7 bases match TRBD1. This CDR3 region has 12 residues. V lost 3 bases, J lost 9 bases, and 5 bases stayed unmatched. For the CDR3, the DNA is TGTGCCAGCAGTTTCGACAGGGAAGGGCAGTACTTC. Its translation is CASSFDREGQYF.

The chain couples TRBV10-3 to TRBJ2-3, with D hard to call. V was clipped by 4 bases and J by 1 base, with 3 bases between them. The CDR3 is 12 amino acids. The germline V gene encodes CDR1 ENHRY and CDR2 SYGVKD. CDR3 protein: CAISGGTDTQYF. Here the CDR3 DNA reads TGTGCCATCAGTGGAGGCACAGATACGCAGTATTTT.

The chain is built from TRBV4-1 and TRBJ2-1; 14 bases are shared with TRBD2. The length of the CDR3 is 24 residues. The junction had 22 bases not matched to a gene; V was cut back by 0 bases and J by 3 bases. In germline, CDR1 is MGHRA, CDR2 YSYEKL. The chain's CDR3 is CASSQDRGLAGVSDYWGYYNEQFF. The CDR3 DNA reads TGCGCCAGCAGCCAAGATAGGGGACTAGCGGGAGTATCCGATTACTGGGGATACTACAATGAGCAGTTCTTC.

A few counts support this clonotype. V is TRBV18 and J is TRBJ1-4, with D maybe TRBD1 (6 bases). The V end was cut by 1 base, the J end by 8 bases, with 14 bases between. Germline V gene data show CDR1 as KGHSH and CDR2 as LQKENI. There are 15 residues in the CDR3. The CDR3, as DNA: TGTGCCAGCTCACCACAGTCAGGGGACCAGGAAAAACTGTTTTTT. This translates into CASSPQSGDQEKLFF.

The rearrangement joins TRBV6-6 to TRBJ1-5, with D tentatively TRBD1 (6 bases). The CDR3 extends over 15 amino acids. Trimming removed 6 bases from V and 3 bases from J, with 15 bases in between. Germline values: CDR1 MNHNY, CDR2 SVGAGI (reference sequence). The chain's CDR3 is CASRRPGTPNQPQHF. CDR3 nucleotide sequence: TGTGCCAGCAGGCGCCCCGGGACACCCAATCAGCCCCAGCATTTT.

This clonotype has more than one count but fewer than ten. The rearrangement joins TRBV10-3 to TRBJ1-2, with 9 positions matching TRBD1. Germline V CDR1 and CDR2: ENHRY, SYGVKD. The CDR3 is 15 residues long. The V and J ends lost 3 bases and 2 bases, in that order; junction bases with no gene match: 4. CDR3 region: CAISDVDRGNYGYTF. CDR3 bases: TGTGCCATCAGTGACGTAGACAGGGGGAACTATGGCTACACCTTC.

The chain couples TRBV2 to TRBJ2-4; TRBD1 might be the D (6 bases). V lost 3 bases to trimming and J lost 0 bases, with 12 bases between them. Germline CDR1 and CDR2: SNHLY and FYNNEI. The CDR3 loop spans 16 amino acids. The chain's CDR3 is CASSDGAGEAKNIQYF. The CDR3 DNA reads TGTGCCAGCAGTGATGGGGCAGGGGAAGCCAAAAACATTCAGTACTTC.

This chain uses TRBV6-1 with TRBJ1-2, with D hard to call. Deletions cut 2 bases from V and 0 bases from J, with 4 bases between. CDR3 length: 13 amino acids. The germline V gene encodes CDR1 MNHNS and CDR2 SASEGT. The CDR3 here is CASSEQTNYGYTF. The CDR3 nucleotides are TGTGCCAGCAGTGAACAGACTAACTATGGCTACACCTTC.

In its sample, this clonotype was seen many times. The V gene is TRBV7-2, the J gene TRBJ2-1; unclear D gene. Trimming removed 7 bases at V and 0 bases at J, with 13 bases between. The CDR3 is 15 residues long. Per the germline V gene, CDR1 is SGHTA and CDR2 is FQGNSA. The CDR3 reads CASTFRSGSYNEQFF. CDR3 DNA: TGTGCCAGCACCTTTCGGTCGGGCTCCTACAATGAGCAGTTCTTC.